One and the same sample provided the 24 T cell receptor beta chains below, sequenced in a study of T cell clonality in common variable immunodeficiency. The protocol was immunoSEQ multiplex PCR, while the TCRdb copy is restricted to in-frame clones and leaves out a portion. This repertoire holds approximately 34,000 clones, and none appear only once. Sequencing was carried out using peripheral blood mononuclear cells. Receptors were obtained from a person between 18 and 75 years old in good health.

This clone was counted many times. The CDR3 bases that were read are TGCGCCAGCAGCCAACGACAGAGCTCCTACGAG. Its translation: CASSQRQSSYE. The whole CDR3 region reads CASSQRQSSYEQYF. The genes are TRBV4-1 and TRBJ2-7; possibly TRBD1 for D (5 bases). The CDR3 end lies 3 residues beyond the end of the read and is filled in from the germline J gene. Germline V gives CDR1 MGHRA, CDR2 YSYEKL. This CDR3 has 14 residues. The germline V and J ends were trimmed by 2 bases and 0 bases, with 8 bases remaining between them.

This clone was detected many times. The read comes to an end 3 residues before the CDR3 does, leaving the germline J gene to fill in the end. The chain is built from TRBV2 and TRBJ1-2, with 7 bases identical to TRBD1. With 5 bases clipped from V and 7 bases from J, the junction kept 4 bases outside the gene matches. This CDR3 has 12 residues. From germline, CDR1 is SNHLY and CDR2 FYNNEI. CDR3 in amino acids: CASSQGDFGYTF. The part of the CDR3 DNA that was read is TGTGCCAGCAGTCAGGGGGACTTTGGC.

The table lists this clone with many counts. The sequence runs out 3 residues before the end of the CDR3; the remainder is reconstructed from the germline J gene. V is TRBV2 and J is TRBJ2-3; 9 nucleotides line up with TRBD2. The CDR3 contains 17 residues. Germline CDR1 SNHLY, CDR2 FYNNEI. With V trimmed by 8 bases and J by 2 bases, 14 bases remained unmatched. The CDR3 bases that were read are TGTGCCAGCTCCGAAGGTTCTGCGGGAGGGTTCACAGATACG. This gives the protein CASSEGSAGGFTDT. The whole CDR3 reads CASSEGSAGGFTDTQYF.

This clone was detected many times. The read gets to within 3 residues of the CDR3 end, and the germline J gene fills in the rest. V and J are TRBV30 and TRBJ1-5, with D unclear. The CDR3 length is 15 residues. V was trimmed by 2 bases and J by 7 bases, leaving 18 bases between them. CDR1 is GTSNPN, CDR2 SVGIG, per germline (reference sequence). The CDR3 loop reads CAWSLGSSVWQPQHF. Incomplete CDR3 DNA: TGTGCCTGGAGTCTGGGCAGCTCGGTTTGGCAGCCC. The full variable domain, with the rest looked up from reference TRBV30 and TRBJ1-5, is SQTIHQWPATLVQPVGSPLSLECTVEGTSNPNLYWYRQAAGRGLQLLFYSVGIGQISSEVPQNLSASRPQDRQFILSSKKLLLSDSGFYLCAWSLGSSVWQPQHFGDGTRLSIL.

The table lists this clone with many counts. CDR3 bases read: TGTGCCAGCACCGAGGGGGCGGGGAACACCGGGGAG. Protein product: CASTEGAGNTGE. The whole CDR3 reads CASTEGAGNTGELFF. V and J are TRBV7-2 and TRBJ2-2, with TRBD1 matching 7 bases. With the read ending 3 residues before the CDR3 end, the germline J gene is used to fill in that end. Germline V gene data show CDR1 as SGHTA and CDR2 as FQGNSA. CDR3 length: 15 amino acids. Trimming removed 7 bases from V and 1 base from J; junction bases left unmatched: 6.

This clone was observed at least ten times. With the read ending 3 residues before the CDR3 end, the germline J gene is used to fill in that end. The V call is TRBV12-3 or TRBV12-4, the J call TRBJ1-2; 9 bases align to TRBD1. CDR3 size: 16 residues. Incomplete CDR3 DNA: TGTGCCAGCAGTTTAAACCTGGGACAGGGCGTAACCGGC. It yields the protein CASSLNLGQGVTG. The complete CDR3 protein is CASSLNLGQGVTGYTF.

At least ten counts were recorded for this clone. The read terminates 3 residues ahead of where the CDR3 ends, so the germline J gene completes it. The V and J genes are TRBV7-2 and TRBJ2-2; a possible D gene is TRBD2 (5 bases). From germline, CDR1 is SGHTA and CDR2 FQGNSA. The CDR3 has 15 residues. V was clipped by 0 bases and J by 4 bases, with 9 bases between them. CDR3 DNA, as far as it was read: TGTGCCAGCAGCTTAGCGGCGAGCGGCACCGGGGAG. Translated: CASSLAASGTGE. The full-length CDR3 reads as CASSLAASGTGELFF.

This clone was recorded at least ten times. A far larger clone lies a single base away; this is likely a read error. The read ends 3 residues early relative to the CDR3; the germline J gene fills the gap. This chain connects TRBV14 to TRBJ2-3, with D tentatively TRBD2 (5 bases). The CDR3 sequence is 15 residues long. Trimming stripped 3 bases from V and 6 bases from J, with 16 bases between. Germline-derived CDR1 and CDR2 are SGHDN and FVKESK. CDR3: CASSHGLADEDTQYF. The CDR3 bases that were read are TGTGCCAGCAGCCACGGCCTAGCTGATGAGGATACG.

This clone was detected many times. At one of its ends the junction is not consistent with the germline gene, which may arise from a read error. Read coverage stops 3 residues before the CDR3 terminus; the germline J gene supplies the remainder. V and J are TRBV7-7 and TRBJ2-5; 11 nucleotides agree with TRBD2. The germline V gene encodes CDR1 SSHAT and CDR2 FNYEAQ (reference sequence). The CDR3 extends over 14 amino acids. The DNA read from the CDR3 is TGTGCTAGCAGTTTAGGGACTAGCGGCGAGACC. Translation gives CASSLGTSGET. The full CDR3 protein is CASSLGTSGETQYF.

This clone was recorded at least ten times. CDR3: CASSEFGGSANEKLFF. The CDR3 bases that were read are TGTGCCAGCAGTGAATTCGGGGGGTCGGCTAATGAAAAA. The chain uses TRBV6-1 and TRBJ1-4; weak D call: TRBD1 (5 bases). With the read ending 3 residues before the CDR3 end, the germline J gene is used to fill in that end. Germline V gene sequence: CDR1 MNHNS, CDR2 SASEGT. V gave up 2 bases and J gave up 3 bases, with 13 bases separating them. This CDR3 contains 16 residues.

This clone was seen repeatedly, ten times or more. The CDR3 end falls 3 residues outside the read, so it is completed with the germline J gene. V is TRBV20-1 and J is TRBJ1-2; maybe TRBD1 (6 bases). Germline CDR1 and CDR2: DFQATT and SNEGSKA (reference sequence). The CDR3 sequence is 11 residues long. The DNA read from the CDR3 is TGCAGTGCTAGTCGGGACAACGGC. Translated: CSASRDNG. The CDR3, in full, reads CSASRDNGYTF.

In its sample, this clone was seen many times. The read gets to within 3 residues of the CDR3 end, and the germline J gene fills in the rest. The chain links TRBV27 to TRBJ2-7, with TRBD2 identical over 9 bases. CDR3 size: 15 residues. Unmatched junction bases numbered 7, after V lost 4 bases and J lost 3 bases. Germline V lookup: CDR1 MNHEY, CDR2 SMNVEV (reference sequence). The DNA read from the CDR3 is TGTGCCAGCAGTTCTTCTGGACTAGCGCGCTACGAG. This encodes CASSSSGLARYE. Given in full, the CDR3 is CASSSSGLARYEQYF.

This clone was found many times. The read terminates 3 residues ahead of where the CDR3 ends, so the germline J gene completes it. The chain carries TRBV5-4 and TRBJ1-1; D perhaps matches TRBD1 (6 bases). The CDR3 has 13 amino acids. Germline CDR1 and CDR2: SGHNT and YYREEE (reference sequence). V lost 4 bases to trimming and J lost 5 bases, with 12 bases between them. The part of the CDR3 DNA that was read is TGTGCCAGCAGCGTACAGGGTCGGACTGAA. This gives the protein CASSVQGRTE. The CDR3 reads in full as CASSVQGRTEAFF.

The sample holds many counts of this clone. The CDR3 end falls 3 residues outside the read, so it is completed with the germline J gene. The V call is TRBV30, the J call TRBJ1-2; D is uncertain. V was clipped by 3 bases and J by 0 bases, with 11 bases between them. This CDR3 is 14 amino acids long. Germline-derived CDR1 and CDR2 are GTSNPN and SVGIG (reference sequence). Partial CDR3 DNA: TGTGCCTGGAGCAAAATTAGGGCTAACTATGGC. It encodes CAWSKIRANYG. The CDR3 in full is CAWSKIRANYGYTF.

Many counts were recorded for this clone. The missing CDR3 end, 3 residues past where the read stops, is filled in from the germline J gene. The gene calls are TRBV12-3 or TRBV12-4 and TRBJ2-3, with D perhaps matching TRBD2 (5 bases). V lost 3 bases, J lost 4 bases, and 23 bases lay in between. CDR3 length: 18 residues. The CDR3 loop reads CASSFGVVSGGSPDTQYF. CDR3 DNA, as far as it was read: TGTGCCAGCAGTTTCGGGGTGGTGTCTGGAGGTTCCCCAGATACG.

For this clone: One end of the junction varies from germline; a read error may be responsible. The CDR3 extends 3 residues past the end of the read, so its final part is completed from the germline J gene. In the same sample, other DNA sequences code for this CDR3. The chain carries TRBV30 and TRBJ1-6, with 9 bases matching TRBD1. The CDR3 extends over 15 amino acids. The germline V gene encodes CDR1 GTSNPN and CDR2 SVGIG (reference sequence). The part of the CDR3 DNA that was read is TGTGCCTGGACTCGGACAGGGGCCGATAACTCACCC. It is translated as CAWTRTGADNSP. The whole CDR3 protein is CAWTRTGADNSPLHF. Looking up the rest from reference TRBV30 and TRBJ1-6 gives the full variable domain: SQTIHQWPATLVQPVGSPLSLECTVEGTSNPNLYWYRQAAGRGLQLLFYSVGIGQISSEVPQNLSASRPQDRQFILSSKKLLLSDSGFYLCAWTRTGADNSPLHFGNGTRLTVT.

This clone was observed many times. Incomplete CDR3 DNA: TGTGCCAGCAGCTTCAGGGGGCCGCGGGGCACTGAA. It encodes CASSFRGPRGTE. The complete CDR3 protein is CASSFRGPRGTEAFF. This chain joins TRBV7-9 and TRBJ1-1; 8 nucleotides agree with TRBD1. The read terminates 3 residues before the CDR3 end, so the remaining end is supplied by the germline J gene. The CDR3 is 15 residues long. Germline CDR1 and CDR2: SEHNR and FQNEAQ (reference sequence). The ends lost 3 bases at V and 4 bases at J; junction bases unmatched: 7.

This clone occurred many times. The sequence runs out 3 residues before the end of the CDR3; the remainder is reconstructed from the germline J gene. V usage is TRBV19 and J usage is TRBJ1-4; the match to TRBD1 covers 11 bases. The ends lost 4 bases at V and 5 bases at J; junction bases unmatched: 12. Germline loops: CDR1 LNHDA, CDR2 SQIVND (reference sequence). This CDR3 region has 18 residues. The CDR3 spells CASSSSLGDRGKNEKLFF. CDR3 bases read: TGTGCCAGTAGTAGTTCTTTGGGGGACAGGGGGAAAAATGAAAAA.

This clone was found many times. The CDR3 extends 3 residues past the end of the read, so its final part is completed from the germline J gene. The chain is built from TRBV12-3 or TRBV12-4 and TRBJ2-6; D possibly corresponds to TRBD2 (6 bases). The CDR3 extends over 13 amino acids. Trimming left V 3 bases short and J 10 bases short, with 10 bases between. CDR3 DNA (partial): TGTGCCAGCAGTTTCGCGGGATTAAACGTC. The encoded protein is CASSFAGLNV. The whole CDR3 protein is CASSFAGLNVLTF.

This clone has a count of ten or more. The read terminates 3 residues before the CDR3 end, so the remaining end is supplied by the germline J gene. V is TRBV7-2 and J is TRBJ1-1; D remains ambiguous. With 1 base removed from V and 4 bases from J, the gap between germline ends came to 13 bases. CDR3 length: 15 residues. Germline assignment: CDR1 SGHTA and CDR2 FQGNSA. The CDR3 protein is CASSLGWGRGTEAFF. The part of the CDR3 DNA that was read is TGTGCCAGCAGCTTAGGATGGGGTCGGGGCACTGAA.

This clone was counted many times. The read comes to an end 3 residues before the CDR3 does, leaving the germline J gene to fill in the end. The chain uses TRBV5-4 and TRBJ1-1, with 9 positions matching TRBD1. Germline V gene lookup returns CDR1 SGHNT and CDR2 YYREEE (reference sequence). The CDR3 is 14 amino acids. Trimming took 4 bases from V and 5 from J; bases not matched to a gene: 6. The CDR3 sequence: CASSGGQGVTEAFF. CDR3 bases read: TGTGCCAGCAGCGGGGGACAGGGAGTTACTGAA. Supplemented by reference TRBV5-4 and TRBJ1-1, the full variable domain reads ETGVTQSPTHLIKTRGQQVTLRCSSQSGHNTVSWYQQALGQGPQFIFQYYREEENGRGNFPPRFSGLQFPNYSSELNVNALELDDSALYLCASSGGQGVTEAFFGQGTRLTVV.

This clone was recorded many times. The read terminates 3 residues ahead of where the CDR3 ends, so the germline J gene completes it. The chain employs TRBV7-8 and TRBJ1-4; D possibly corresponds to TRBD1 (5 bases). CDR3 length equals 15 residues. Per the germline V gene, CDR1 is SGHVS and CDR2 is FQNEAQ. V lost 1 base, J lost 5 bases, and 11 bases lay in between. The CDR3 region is CASSLERQPNEKLFF. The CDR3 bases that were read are TGTGCCAGCAGCTTAGAGCGACAGCCAAATGAAAAA.

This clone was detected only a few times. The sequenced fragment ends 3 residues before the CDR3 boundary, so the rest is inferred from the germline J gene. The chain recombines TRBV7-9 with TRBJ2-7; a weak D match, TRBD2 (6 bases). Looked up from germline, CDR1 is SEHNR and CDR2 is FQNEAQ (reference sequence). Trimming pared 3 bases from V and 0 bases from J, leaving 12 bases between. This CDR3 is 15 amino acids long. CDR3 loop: CASSLGGRSSYEQYF. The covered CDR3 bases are TGTGCCAGCAGCTTGGGGGGAAGGAGCTCCTACGAG.

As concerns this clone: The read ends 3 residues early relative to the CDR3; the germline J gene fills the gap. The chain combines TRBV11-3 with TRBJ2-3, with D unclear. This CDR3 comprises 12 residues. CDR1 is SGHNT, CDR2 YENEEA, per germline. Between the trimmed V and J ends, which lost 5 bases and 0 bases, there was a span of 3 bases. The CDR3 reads CASSLSTDTQYF. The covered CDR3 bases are TGTGCCAGCAGCCTGAGCACAGATACG.